These 24 T cell receptor beta chains were all obtained from the same sample, sequenced in a study of T cell repertoires in cytomegalovirus infection (dated by TCRdb to between 2018 and 2020). The data were produced on an Illumina HiSeq 1500. TCRdb trimmed public reads at Q25 via fastp, called clones via MiXCR and kept in-frame beta chains. Each record represents a unique CDR3 protein, reported with the most common genes and DNA among its rows. The sample table lists 250,000 to 300,000 distinct CDR3 sequences, approximately 10% of them with a count of one. Of the sample, more than 12% is held by the ten largest clones. The sample was PBMCs. All receptors derive from a human donor in good health (CMV status not recorded). Some clones in this sample may be carry-over from other donors' samples.

This chain uses TRBV19 with TRBJ1-2; D might be TRBD1 (5 bases). Trimming shortened V by 4 bases and J by 4 bases, and 22 bases separated the two germline ends. The length of the CDR3 is 17 residues. CDR1 and CDR2 from the germline V gene are LNHDA and SQIVND (reference sequence). The CDR3 DNA follows: TGTGCCAGTAGTACACCCAGGGATGGAGGGTTTAGCTATGGCTACACCTTC. It is translated as CASSTPRDGGFSYGYTF. The full variable domain, with the rest looked up from reference TRBV19 and TRBJ1-2, is DGGITQSPKYLFRKEGQNVTLSCEQNLNHDAMYWYRQDPGQGLRLIYYSQIVNDFQKGDIAEGYSVSREKKESFPLTVTSAQKNPTAFYLCASSTPRDGGFSYGYTFGSGTRLTVV.

This rearrangement joins TRBV19 to TRBJ1-1, with no clear D. This CDR3 comprises 13 residues. Per the germline V gene, CDR1 is LNHDA and CDR2 is SQIVND (reference sequence). V gave up 5 bases and J gave up 3 bases, with 10 bases separating them. The CDR3 loop reads CASSPVLYTEAFF. CDR3 coding DNA: TGTGCCAGTAGTCCGGTTTTATACACTGAAGCTTTCTTT.

This clonotype is a singleton in its sample. A much more abundant neighbour one base away suggests this may be a read error. The chain joins TRBV27 to TRBJ2-1; 11 bases agree with TRBD2. Germline V gene lookup returns CDR1 MNHEY and CDR2 SMNVEV (reference sequence). This CDR3 has 18 residues. As DNA, the CDR3 is TGTGCCAGGAGTTCCATCTCAGCCATAGCGGGGGGGGGAGGGGAGCAGTTCTTC. It yields the protein CARSSISAIAGGGGEQFF.

The rearrangement links TRBV2 to TRBJ1-6, with a possible D match to TRBD1 (5 bases). CDR1 SNHLY and CDR2 FYNNEI come from the germline V gene. The CDR3 has 15 amino acids. V lost 6 bases and J 1 base, leaving 10 bases between the germline ends. The CDR3: CASRWGVSYNSPLHF. Here the CDR3 DNA reads TGTGCCAGCAGATGGGGGGTTTCCTATAATTCACCCCTCCACTTT.

This clonotype was detected only a few times. V and J are TRBV7-9 and TRBJ2-1; D is possibly TRBD1 or TRBD2 (5 bases each). Germline CDR1 SEHNR, CDR2 FQNEAQ (reference sequence). The CDR3 spans 16 residues. V shed 3 bases and J shed 0 bases, with 12 bases lying between them. The CDR3 loop is CASSLGDAGSYNEQFF. CDR3 DNA sequence: TGTGCCAGCAGCTTGGGGGACGCCGGCTCCTACAATGAGCAGTTCTTC.

At least ten counts were recorded for this clonotype. The rearrangement joins TRBV28 to TRBJ2-1, with D unresolved. Trimming removed 5 bases from V and 11 bases from J, with 16 bases in between. The CDR3 sequence is 13 residues long. Germline CDR1 is MDHEN and CDR2 is SYDVKM. The CDR3 DNA reads as TGTGCCAGCAGTGAAGTATCACCACCACAGCAGTTCTTC. Its translation: CASSEVSPPQQFF. The whole variable domain, filled in from reference TRBV28 and TRBJ2-1, reads DVKVTQSSRYLVKRTGEKVFLECVQDMDHENMFWYRQDPGLGLRLIYFSYDVKMKEKGDIPEGYSVSREKKERFSLILESASTNQTSMYLCASSEVSPPQQFFGPGTRLTVL.

In regard to this clonotype: A much larger clone lies one base from this, so it may be a read error. The chain is built from TRBV11-2 and TRBJ1-2, with D possibly matching TRBD1 (6 bases). Germline lookup yields CDR1 SGHAT and CDR2 FQNNGV. CDR3 length: 16 residues. As DNA, the CDR3 is TGTGCCTGCAGCTTAGGACTCACAGGGACTAACTATGGCTACACCTTC. It translates to CACSLGLTGTNYGYTF.

There are a few counts of this clonotype. V usage is TRBV7-8 and J usage is TRBJ1-2; 7 nucleotides agree with TRBD1. This CDR3 region has 17 residues. Germline trimming cut 5 bases from V and 0 bases from J; bases unmatched to any gene: 12. Germline-derived CDR1 and CDR2 are SGHVS and FQNEAQ. CDR3 residues: CASSPRTGTTSNYGYTF. CDR3 coding DNA: TGTGCCAGCAGCCCAAGGACAGGCACTACTTCTAACTATGGCTACACCTTC.

This clonotype occurred many times. The chain joins TRBV20-1 to TRBJ2-3, with 8 bases fitting TRBD2. Germline assignment: CDR1 DFQATT and CDR2 SNEGSKA (reference sequence). This CDR3 is 14 amino acids long. V shed 5 bases and J 2 bases; nucleotides not matched to a gene: 6. As DNA, the CDR3 is TGCAGTGCTGGCACTAGCGGCTCCACAGATACGCAGTATTTT. This encodes CSAGTSGSTDTQYF.

The rearrangement joins TRBV28 to TRBJ2-1; 7 nucleotides align to TRBD2. Germline CDR1 MDHEN, CDR2 SYDVKM. V dropped 5 bases and J dropped 3; count of bases not matched to a gene: 7. The CDR3 has 15 residues. The CDR3 here is CASSTGGNHYNEQFF. CDR3 nucleotide sequence: TGTGCCAGCAGTACGGGGGGAAACCACTACAATGAGCAGTTCTTC.

This clonotype occurred many times. The chain uses TRBV7-2 and TRBJ1-1, with D tentatively TRBD1 (5 bases). Trimming removed 5 bases at V and 1 base at J, with 8 bases between. This CDR3 spans 13 amino acids. Looked up from germline, CDR1 is SGHTA and CDR2 is FQGNSA. CDR3 sequence reads: CASSPRGNTEAFF. The CDR3 DNA reads as TGTGCCAGCAGCCCGAGGGGGAACACTGAAGCTTTCTTT. Supplemented by reference TRBV7-2 and TRBJ1-1, the full variable domain reads GAGVSQSPSNKVTEKGKDVELRCDPISGHTALYWYRQSLGQGLEFLIYFQGNSAPDKSGLPSDRFSAERTGGSVSTLTIQRTQQEDSAVYLCASSPRGNTEAFFGQGTRLTVV.

This clonotype was counted between two and nine times. The chain joins TRBV20-1 to TRBJ2-7, with 7 bases aligning to TRBD1. Germline values: CDR1 DFQATT, CDR2 SNEGSKA (reference sequence). The V gene end was trimmed by 5 bases and the J gene end by 9 bases; junction bases not matched to a gene: 13. The CDR3 spans 13 residues. Written as DNA, the CDR3 is TGCAGTGCTGCCGGGACAGCTACTGGAACGCAGTACTTC. Its protein product is CSAAGTATGTQYF.

This clonotype was seen repeatedly, ten times or more. The CDR3 DNA is TGTGCCAGCAGCTTAGCGAGGCATGACTATGGCTACACCTTC. This gives the protein CASSLARHDYGYTF. The chain joins TRBV7-2 to TRBJ1-2; D is undetermined. V was cut by 0 bases and J by 3 bases, with 8 bases left in between. Germline values: CDR1 SGHTA, CDR2 FQGNSA. There are 14 residues in the CDR3.

This clonotype was seen repeatedly, ten times or more. The V and J genes are TRBV20-1 and TRBJ2-3, with TRBD1 identical over 10 bases. The junction had 9 bases not matched to a gene; V was cut back by 5 bases and J by 4 bases. The CDR3 sequence is 15 residues long. The germline gives CDR1 DFQATT, CDR2 SNEGSKA (reference sequence). CDR3 sequence: CSAPGQGVRSDTQYF. In DNA form, the CDR3 reads TGCAGTGCTCCCGGACAGGGGGTTCGCTCAGATACGCAGTATTTT.

This clonotype appeared many times. This chain joins TRBV28 and TRBJ2-5, with 7 positions matching TRBD1. The CDR3 runs to 13 residues. Germline CDR1 MDHEN, CDR2 SYDVKM. J gave up 7 bases and V 5 bases, and 7 bases lay outside the gene matches. CDR3 loop: CASSRQGPGTQYF. The CDR3 nucleotides read TGTGCCAGCAGTAGACAGGGCCCCGGGACCCAGTACTTC.

This clonotype was seen at least ten times. The chain couples TRBV7-2 to TRBJ2-3; 7 bases agree with TRBD1. Germline V gene data show CDR1 as SGHTA and CDR2 as FQGNSA. J was trimmed by 3 bases and V by 4 bases; bases with no gene match: 4. There are 14 residues in the CDR3. CDR3 region: CASSSQGQTDTQYF. DNA of the CDR3: TGTGCCAGCAGCTCCCAGGGACAGACAGATACGCAGTATTTT.

This clonotype was detected a few times. The chain has TRBV20-1 and TRBJ2-2; tentatively, D is TRBD1 (5 bases). Between the trimmed V and J ends, which lost 4 bases and 7 bases, there was a span of 7 bases. From germline, CDR1 is DFQATT and CDR2 SNEGSKA (reference sequence). CDR3 length equals 11 residues. DNA of the CDR3: TGCAGTGCTACAGGGCACGGGGAGCTGTTTTTT. Translated, it gives CSATGHGELFF.

This clonotype was detected many times. The chain couples TRBV19 to TRBJ2-7; no clear D. V was trimmed by 7 bases and J by 1 base, leaving 8 bases between them. The CDR3 contains 12 residues. CDR1 LNHDA and CDR2 SQIVND come from the germline V gene (reference sequence). CDR3 in amino acids: CASKGVSYEQYF. The CDR3 coding sequence is TGTGCCAGTAAGGGTGTGTCCTACGAGCAGTACTTC.

This clonotype has at least ten counts. The gene calls are TRBV7-2 and TRBJ1-3; tentatively, D is TRBD1 (6 bases). The CDR3 runs to 16 residues. The germline V gene has CDR1 SGHTA and CDR2 FQGNSA. Deletions cut 2 bases from V and 2 bases from J, with 13 bases between. The CDR3 coding sequence is TGTGCCAGCAGCTTAATTGATACAGGGACTGGAAACACCATATATTTT. Encoded protein: CASSLIDTGTGNTIYF.

This chain connects TRBV25-1 to TRBJ2-1; D possibly corresponds to TRBD2 (6 bases). Germline V CDR1 and CDR2: MGHDK, SYGVNS. The ends were cut back, 3 bases at V and 4 bases at J, with 13 bases in the middle. The length of the CDR3 is 15 residues. The CDR3 loop is CASSEGGLPYNEQFF. The CDR3 DNA is TGTGCCAGCAGTGAGGGGGGACTTCCTTACAATGAGCAGTTCTTC.

This clonotype was detected ten times or more. For the CDR3, the DNA is TGTGCCAGCAGCTTTTCGCCCCCAACCGGGACTAGCGGGAACAATGAGCAGTTCTTC. Translated: CASSFSPPTGTSGNNEQFF. The chain carries TRBV7-6 and TRBJ2-1; 13 bases fit TRBD2. Looked up from germline, CDR1 is SGHVS and CDR2 is FNYEAQ. Trimming took 3 bases from V and 5 from J; bases not matched to a gene: 13. The CDR3 totals 19 residues.

This clonotype was seen repeatedly, ten times or more. V usage is TRBV5-1 and J usage is TRBJ2-1; D is undetermined. CDR1 is SGHRS, CDR2 YFSETQ, per germline. The CDR3 consists of 17 residues. V gave up 0 bases and J gave up 0 bases, with 13 bases separating them. CDR3 amino acids: CASSLGSTRVSYNEQFF. In DNA, the CDR3 is TGCGCCAGCAGCTTGGGTAGTACAAGAGTCTCCTACAATGAGCAGTTCTTC.

This clonotype was recorded at least ten times. The chain combines TRBV7-2 with TRBJ2-1; possible D gene TRBD2, 6 bases. This CDR3 is 14 amino acids long. V was clipped by 2 bases and J by 7 bases, with 12 bases between them. The germline CDR1 and CDR2 sequences are SGHTA and FQGNSA. CDR3 DNA sequence: TGTGCCAGCAGCTTAAGTGGGAGGATTAATGAGCAGTTCTTC. This encodes CASSLSGRINEQFF.

Only a few counts were recorded for this clonotype. The chain links TRBV18 to TRBJ2-1, with TRBD2 as a possible D gene (5 bases). V was cut by 3 bases and J by 10 bases, with 13 bases left in between. Germline V lookup: CDR1 KGHSH, CDR2 LQKENI. This CDR3 is 13 amino acids long. The CDR3 bases are TGTGCCAGCTCACCCATAAGTGCGGGCGAGCAGTTCTTC. This encodes CASSPISAGEQFF.